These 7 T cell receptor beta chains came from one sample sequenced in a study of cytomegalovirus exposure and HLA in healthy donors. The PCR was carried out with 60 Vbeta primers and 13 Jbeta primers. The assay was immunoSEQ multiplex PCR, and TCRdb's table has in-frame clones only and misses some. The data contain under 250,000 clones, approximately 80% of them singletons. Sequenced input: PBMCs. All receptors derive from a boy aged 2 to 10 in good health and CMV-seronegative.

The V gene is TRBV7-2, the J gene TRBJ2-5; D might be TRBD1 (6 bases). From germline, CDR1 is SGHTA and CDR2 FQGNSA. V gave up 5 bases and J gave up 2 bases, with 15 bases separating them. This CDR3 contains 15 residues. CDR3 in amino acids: CASSQGLGAQETQYF. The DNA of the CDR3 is TGTGCCAGCAGCCAGGGCCTGGGGGCTCAAGAGACCCAGTACTTC. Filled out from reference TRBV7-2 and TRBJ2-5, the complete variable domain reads GAGVSQSPSNKVTEKGKDVELRCDPISGHTALYWYRQSLGQGLEFLIYFQGNSAPDKSGLPSDRFSAERTGGSVSTLTIQRTQQEDSAVYLCASSQGLGAQETQYFGPGTRLLVL.

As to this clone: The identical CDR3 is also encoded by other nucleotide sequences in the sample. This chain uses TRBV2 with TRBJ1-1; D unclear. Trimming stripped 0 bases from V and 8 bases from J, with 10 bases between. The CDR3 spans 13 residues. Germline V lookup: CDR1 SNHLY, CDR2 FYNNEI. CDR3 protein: CASSEARAEEAFF. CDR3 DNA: TGTGCCAGCAGTGAAGCGCGGGCGGAAGAAGCTTTCTTT.

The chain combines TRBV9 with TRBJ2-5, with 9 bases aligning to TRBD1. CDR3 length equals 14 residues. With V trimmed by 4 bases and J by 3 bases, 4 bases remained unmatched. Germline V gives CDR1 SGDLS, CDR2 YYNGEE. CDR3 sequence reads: CASSSTGGKETQYF. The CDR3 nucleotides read TGTGCCAGCAGCTCTACAGGGGGCAAAGAGACCCAGTACTTC. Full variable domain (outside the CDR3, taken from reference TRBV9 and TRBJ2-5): DSGVTQTPKHLITATGQRVTLRCSPRSGDLSVYWYQQSLDQGLQFLIQYYNGEERAKGNILERFSAQQFPDLHSELNLSSLELGDSALYFCASSSTGGKETQYFGPGTRLLVL.

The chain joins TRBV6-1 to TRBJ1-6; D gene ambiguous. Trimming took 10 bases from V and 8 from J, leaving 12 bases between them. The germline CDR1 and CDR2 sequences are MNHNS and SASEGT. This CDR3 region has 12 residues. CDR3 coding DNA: TGTGCCACCAAAGGCGGGGATTCACCCCTCCACTTT. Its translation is CATKGGDSPLHF.

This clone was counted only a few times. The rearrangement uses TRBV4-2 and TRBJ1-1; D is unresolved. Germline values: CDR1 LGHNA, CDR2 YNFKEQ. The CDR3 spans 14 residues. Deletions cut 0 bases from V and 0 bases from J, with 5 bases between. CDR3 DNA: TGTGCCAGCAGCCAAGATCCGGTGAACACTGAAGCTTTCTTT. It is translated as CASSQDPVNTEAFF.

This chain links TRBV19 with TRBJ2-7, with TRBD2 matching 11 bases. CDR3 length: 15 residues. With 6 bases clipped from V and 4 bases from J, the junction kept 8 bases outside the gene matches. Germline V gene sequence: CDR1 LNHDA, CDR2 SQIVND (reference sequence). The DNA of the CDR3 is TGTGCCAGTAGATTCTCGACTAGCGGGGATTACGAGCAGTACTTC. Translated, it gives CASRFSTSGDYEQYF.

The CDR3 nucleotides read TGTGCCAGCAGTCCCTCCCGGACAGGGGAAAAACTGTTTTTT. Amino acid sequence: CASSPSRTGEKLFF. This chain links TRBV5-4 with TRBJ1-4; 8 bases match TRBD1. CDR3 length: 14 residues. V trimming: 5 bases; J trimming: 8 bases; junction bases outside the gene matches: 8. Germline values: CDR1 SGHNT, CDR2 YYREEE (reference sequence). Full variable domain (rest looked up from reference TRBV5-4 and TRBJ1-4): ETGVTQSPTHLIKTRGQQVTLRCSSQSGHNTVSWYQQALGQGPQFIFQYYREEENGRGNFPPRFSGLQFPNYSSELNVNALELDDSALYLCASSPSRTGEKLFFGSGTQLSVL.